This T cell receptor (beta chain) was captured in a study of blood T cell repertoires in COVID-19. Original data processing: Reference gene primer amplification gave estimated nucleated cell counts. Clones were sequenced by immunoSEQ multiplex PCR, and TCRdb holds only the in-frame ones, with some missing. That table is the source of V, J and clone size, and D and trimming were worked out from the DNA. The repertoire holds about 29,000 clones, with 70% to 80% as singletons. This clone turned up a few times. The germline CDR1 and CDR2 sequences are SGDLS and YYNGEE. The CDR3 loop spans 13 amino acids. V lost 2 bases and J 1 base, leaving 6 bases between the germline ends.

Sequencing used peripheral blood. The J gene is TRBJ1-1, the V gene TRBV9; weak D call: TRBD1 (6 bases). This TCR derives from a woman in her seventies with acute or convalescent COVID-19. The CDR3 coding sequence is TGTGCCAGCAGCGTGACAGGGAACACTGAAGCTTTCTTT. The encoded protein is CASSVTGNTEAFF.